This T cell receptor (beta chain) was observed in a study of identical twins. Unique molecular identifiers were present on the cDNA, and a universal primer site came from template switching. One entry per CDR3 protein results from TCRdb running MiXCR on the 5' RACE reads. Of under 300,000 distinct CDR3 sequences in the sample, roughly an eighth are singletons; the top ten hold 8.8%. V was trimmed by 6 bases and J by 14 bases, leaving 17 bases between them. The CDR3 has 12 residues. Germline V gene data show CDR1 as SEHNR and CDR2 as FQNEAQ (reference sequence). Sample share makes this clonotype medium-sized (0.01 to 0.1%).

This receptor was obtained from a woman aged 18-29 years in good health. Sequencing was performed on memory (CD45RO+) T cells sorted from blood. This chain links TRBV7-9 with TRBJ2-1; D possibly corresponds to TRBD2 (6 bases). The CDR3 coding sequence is TGTGCCAGCAGTCCAATGGGAGGTCAAGAGTTCTTC. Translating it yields CASSPMGGQEFF.